This T cell receptor beta chain was retrieved from a study of shared clonotypes between healthy human individuals. Study information: Plates per donor: three CD4 naive, three CD4 memory, two CD8 naive, one CD8 memory.

Samples underwent the assay at deep level. Genomic DNA of each subset was evenly split across several immunoSEQ plates. Per the study methods: Owing to the provision of junction-only sequences devoid of quality scores by immunoSEQ, filtering differed. Method: immunoSEQ multiplex PCR; TCRdb's copy keeps in-frame clones and lacks some. V, J and clone size reflect that table, while D and trimming were determined from the DNA. The top ten hold approximately 1.5% of the sample, which has about 980,000 clones, over 75% seen once. Germline loops: CDR1 SGHDN, CDR2 FVKESK. The CDR3 runs 13 residues. V gave up 8 bases and J gave up 4 bases, with 15 bases separating them.

Sequencing input: memory CD4+ T cells sorted from blood. Subset of the sample: CD45RA-negative fraction. The V gene is TRBV14, the J gene TRBJ2-7; D is unclear. This sequence originates from a man younger than 30 in good health. In nucleotides, the CDR3 is TGTGCCAGCCATCTCCCTCTGCTTTACGAGCAGTACTTC. Translation: CASHLPLLYEQYF.